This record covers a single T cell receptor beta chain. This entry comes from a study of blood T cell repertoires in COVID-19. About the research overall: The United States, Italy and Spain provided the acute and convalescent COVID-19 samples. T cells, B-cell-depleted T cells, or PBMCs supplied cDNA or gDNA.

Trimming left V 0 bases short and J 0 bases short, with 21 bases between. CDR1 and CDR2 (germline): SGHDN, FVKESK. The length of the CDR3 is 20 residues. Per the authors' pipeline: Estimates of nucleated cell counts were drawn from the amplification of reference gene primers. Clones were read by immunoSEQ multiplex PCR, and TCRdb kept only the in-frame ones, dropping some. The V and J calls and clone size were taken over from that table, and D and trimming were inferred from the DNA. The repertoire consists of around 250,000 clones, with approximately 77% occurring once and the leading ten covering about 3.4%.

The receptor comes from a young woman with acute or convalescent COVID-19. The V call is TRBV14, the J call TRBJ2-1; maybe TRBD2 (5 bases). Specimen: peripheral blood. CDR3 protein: CASSQDFLLAKFVSYNEQFF. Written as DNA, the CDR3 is TGTGCCAGCAGCCAAGATTTTTTGCTAGCCAAGTTCGTCTCCTACAATGAGCAGTTCTTC.